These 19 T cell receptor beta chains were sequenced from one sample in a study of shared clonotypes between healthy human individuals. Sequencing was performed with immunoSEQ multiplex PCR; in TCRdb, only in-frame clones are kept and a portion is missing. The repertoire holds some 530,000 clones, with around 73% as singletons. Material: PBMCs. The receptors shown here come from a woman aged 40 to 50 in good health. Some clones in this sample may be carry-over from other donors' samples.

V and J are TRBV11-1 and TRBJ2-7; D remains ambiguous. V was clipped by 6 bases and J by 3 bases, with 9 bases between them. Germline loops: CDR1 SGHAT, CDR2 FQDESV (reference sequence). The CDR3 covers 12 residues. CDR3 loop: CASRKDNYEQYF. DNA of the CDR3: TGTGCCAGCAGGAAAGACAACTACGAGCAGTACTTC.

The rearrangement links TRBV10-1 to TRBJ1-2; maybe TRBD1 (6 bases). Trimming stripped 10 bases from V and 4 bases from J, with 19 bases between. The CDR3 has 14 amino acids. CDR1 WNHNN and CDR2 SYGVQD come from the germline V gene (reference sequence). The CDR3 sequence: CANRGGRVAYGYTF. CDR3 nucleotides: TGCGCCAACCGCGGGGGGCGGGTGGCCTATGGCTACACCTTC.

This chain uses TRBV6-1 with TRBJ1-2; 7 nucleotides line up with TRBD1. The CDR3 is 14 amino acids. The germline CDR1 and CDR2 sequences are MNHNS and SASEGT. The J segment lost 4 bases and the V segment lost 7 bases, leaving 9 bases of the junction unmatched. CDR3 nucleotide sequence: TGTGCCAGCACCCCTGAGACAGGGAGCTATGGCTACACCTTC. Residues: CASTPETGSYGYTF.

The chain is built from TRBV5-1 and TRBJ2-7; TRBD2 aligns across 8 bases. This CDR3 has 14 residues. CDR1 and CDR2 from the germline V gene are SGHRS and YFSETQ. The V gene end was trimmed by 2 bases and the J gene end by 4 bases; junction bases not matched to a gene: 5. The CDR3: CASSFAGGGYEQYF. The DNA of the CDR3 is TGCGCCAGCAGCTTCGCGGGAGGAGGATACGAGCAGTACTTC.

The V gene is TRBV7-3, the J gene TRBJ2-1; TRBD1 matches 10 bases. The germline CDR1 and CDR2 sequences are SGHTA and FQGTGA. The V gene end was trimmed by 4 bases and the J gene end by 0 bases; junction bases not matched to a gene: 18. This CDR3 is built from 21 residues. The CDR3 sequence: CASSSGQGLGLSSSSYNEQFF. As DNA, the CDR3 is TGTGCCAGCAGCTCGGGACAGGGGCTGGGACTCTCTTCCAGCTCCTACAATGAGCAGTTCTTC.

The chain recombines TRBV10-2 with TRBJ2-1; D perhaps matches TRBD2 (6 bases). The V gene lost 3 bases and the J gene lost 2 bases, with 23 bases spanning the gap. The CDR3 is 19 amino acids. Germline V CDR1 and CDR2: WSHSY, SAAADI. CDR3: CASSELPVLAIKAYNEQFF. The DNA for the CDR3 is TGCGCCAGCAGTGAACTTCCGGTGCTAGCGATCAAGGCCTACAATGAGCAGTTCTTC.

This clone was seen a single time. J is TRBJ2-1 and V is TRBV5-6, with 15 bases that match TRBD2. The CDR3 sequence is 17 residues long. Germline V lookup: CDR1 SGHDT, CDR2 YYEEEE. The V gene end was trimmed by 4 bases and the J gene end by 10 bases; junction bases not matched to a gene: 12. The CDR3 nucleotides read TGTGCCAGCAGCCCCAAAGGGAGGGGACTAGCGGGAGGAGAGCAGTTCTTC. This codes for CASSPKGRGLAGGEQFF.

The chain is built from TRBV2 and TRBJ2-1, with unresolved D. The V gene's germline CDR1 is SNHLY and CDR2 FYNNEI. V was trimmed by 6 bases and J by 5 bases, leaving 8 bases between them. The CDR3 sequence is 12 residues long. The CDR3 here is CASRRGNNEQFF. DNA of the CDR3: TGTGCCAGCAGAAGAGGTAACAATGAGCAGTTCTTC.

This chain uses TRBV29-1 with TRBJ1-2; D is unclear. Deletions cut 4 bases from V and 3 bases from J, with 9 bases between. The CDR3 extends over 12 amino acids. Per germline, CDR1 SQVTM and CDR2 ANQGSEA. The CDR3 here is CSVVSQDYGYTF. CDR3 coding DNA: TGCAGCGTTGTCTCCCAGGACTATGGCTACACCTTC.

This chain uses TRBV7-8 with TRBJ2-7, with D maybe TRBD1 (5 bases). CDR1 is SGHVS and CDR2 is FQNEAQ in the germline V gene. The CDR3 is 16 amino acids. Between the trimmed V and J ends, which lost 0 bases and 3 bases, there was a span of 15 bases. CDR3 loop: CASSLAGAIGNYEQYF. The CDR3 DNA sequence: TGTGCCAGCAGCTTAGCTGGGGCTATTGGGAACTACGAGCAGTACTTC.

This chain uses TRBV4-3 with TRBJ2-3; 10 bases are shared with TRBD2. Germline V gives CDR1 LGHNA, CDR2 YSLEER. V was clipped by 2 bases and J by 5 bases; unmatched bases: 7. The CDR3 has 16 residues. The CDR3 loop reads CASSQRSSGSVDTQYF. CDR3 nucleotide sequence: TGCGCCAGCAGCCAAAGGTCTAGCGGGAGTGTAGATACGCAGTATTTT.

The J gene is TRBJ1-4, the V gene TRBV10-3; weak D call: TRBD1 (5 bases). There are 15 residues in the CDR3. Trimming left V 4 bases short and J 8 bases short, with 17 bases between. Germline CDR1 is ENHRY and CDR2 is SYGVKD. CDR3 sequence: CAISAGTNRGEKLFF. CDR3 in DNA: TGTGCCATCAGTGCCGGGACTAACCGCGGAGAAAAACTGTTTTTT.

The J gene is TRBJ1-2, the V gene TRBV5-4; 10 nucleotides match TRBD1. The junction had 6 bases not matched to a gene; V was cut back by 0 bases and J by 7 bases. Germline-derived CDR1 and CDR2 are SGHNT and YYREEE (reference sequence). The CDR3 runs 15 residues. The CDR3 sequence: CASSLEGQGIGGYTF. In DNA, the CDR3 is TGTGCCAGCAGCTTGGAGGGACAGGGGATTGGTGGCTACACCTTC.

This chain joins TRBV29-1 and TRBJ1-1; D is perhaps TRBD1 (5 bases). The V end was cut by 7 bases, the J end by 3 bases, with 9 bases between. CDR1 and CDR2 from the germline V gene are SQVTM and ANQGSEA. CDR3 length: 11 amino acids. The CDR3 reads CSGQLDTEAFF. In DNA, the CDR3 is TGCAGCGGACAGTTGGACACTGAAGCTTTCTTT. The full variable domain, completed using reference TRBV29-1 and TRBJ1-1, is SAVISQKPSRDICQRGTSLTIQCQVDSQVTMMFWYRQQPGQSLTLIATANQGSEATYESGFVIDKFPISRPNLTFSTLTVSNMSPEDSSIYLCSGQLDTEAFFGQGTRLTVV.

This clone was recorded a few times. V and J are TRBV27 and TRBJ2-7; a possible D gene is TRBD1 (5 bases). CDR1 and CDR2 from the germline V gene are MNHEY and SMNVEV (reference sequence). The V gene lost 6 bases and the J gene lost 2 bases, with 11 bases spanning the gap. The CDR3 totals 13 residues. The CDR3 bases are TGTGCCAGCAGAACAGGTAGTCCCTACGAGCAGTACTTC. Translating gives CASRTGSPYEQYF.

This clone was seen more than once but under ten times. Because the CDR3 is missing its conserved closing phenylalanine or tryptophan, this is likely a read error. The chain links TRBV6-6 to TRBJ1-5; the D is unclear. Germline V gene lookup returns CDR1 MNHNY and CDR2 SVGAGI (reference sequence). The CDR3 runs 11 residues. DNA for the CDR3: TGCGCCAGCAGTTCGGAGCAGCCCCAGCATCTT. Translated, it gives CASSSEQPQHL.

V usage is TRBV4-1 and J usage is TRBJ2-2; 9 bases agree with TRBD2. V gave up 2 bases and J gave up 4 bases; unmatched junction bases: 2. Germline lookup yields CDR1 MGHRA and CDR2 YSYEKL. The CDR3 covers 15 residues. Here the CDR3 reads CASSQPGLATGELFF. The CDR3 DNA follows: TGCGCCAGCAGCCAACCGGGACTAGCCACCGGGGAGCTGTTTTTT.

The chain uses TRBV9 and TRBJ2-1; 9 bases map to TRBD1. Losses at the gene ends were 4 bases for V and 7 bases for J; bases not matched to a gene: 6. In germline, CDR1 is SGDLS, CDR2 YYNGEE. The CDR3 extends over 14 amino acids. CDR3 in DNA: TGTGCCAGCAGCTCCCGGACAGGGGTTAATGAGCAGTTCTTC. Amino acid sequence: CASSSRTGVNEQFF.

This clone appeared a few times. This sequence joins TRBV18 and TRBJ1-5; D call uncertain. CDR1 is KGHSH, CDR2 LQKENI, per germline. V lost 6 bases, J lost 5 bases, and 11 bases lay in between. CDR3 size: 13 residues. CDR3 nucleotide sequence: TGTGCCAGCTCTGATGGGTACGATCAGCCCCAGCATTTT. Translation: CASSDGYDQPQHF.